Following are 8 T cell receptor beta chains from one sample sequenced in a study of cytomegalovirus exposure and HLA in healthy donors. Sequencing was performed with immunoSEQ multiplex PCR; in TCRdb, only in-frame clones are kept and a portion is missing. The sample contains around 60,000 clones, 85% to 95% of which appear only once. The sequenced sample consisted of PBMCs. The receptors shown here come from a woman in her late teens or twenties in good health and CMV-seropositive.

The J gene is TRBJ2-3, the V gene TRBV30; 10 nucleotides align to TRBD2. The CDR3 runs 17 residues. CDR1 is GTSNPN, CDR2 SVGIG, per germline (reference sequence). Trimming cost V 0 bases and J 4 bases; bases outside gene matches: 10. The CDR3 reads CAWSVRKREGLADTQYF. The CDR3 DNA is TGTGCCTGGAGTGTACGAAAGCGGGAGGGCCTCGCAGATACGCAGTATTTT. Drawing the rest from reference TRBV30 and TRBJ2-3, the complete variable domain is SQTIHQWPATLVQPVGSPLSLECTVEGTSNPNLYWYRQAAGRGLQLLFYSVGIGQISSEVPQNLSASRPQDRQFILSSKKLLLSDSGFYLCAWSVRKREGLADTQYFGPGTRLTVL.

This chain uses TRBV19 with TRBJ2-7; 8 bases are a match to TRBD2. The V segment lost 6 bases and the J segment 0 bases; nucleotides outside the gene matches: 7. The CDR3 extends over 15 amino acids. Germline CDR1 is LNHDA and CDR2 is SQIVND (reference sequence). The chain's CDR3 is CASSPGLGLSYEQYF. CDR3 sequence (DNA): TGTGCCAGTAGCCCGGGACTAGGACTCTCCTACGAGCAGTACTTC.

The chain links TRBV11-2 to TRBJ2-1; 10 positions match TRBD1. J lost 5 bases, V lost 8 bases, and 9 bases had no gene match. The CDR3 contains 15 residues. CDR1 is SGHAT and CDR2 is FQNNGV in the germline V gene. The DNA for the CDR3 is TGTGCCAGCTCCCCCCGGACAGGGGGGGACAATGAGCAGTTCTTC. It encodes CASSPRTGGDNEQFF.

The gene calls are TRBV7-9 and TRBJ1-3, with 9 positions matching TRBD1. Trimming at V came to 5 bases and at J to 3 bases, leaving 5 bases not matched to a gene. Germline CDR1 reads SEHNR; CDR2 reads FQNEAQ (reference sequence). The CDR3 consists of 15 residues. The CDR3 here is CASSRDRVVGNTIYF. The CDR3 nucleotides are TGTGCCAGCAGCCGGGACAGGGTAGTTGGAAACACCATATATTTT.

The chain recombines TRBV6-5 with TRBJ1-4, with a possible D match to TRBD1 (6 bases). V lost 6 bases and J lost 2, with 10 bases in between. The germline CDR1 and CDR2 sequences are MNHEY and SVGAGI. CDR3 length: 14 residues. CDR3 loop: CASRTRGTNEKLFF. The CDR3 DNA sequence: TGTGCCAGCAGGACAAGGGGGACTAATGAAAAACTGTTTTTT.

This chain connects TRBV9 to TRBJ1-2; D unresolved. The CDR3 runs 14 residues. V was cut by 3 bases and J by 6 bases, with 15 bases left in between. The germline gives CDR1 SGDLS, CDR2 YYNGEE. The CDR3 here is CASSAAGQRNGYTF. For the CDR3, the DNA is TGTGCCAGCAGCGCCGCCGGCCAGCGCAATGGCTACACCTTC.

This chain links TRBV19 with TRBJ1-5, with D uncertain. The CDR3 has 13 residues. Germline CDR1 and CDR2: LNHDA and SQIVND (reference sequence). Trimming removed 3 bases at V and 2 bases at J, with 5 bases between. CDR3 protein: CASSIPGNQPQHF. The CDR3 DNA reads TGTGCCAGTAGTATCCCCGGCAATCAGCCCCAGCATTTT.

V usage is TRBV28 and J usage is TRBJ2-7; possibly TRBD2 for D (5 bases). Trimming left V 8 bases short and J 3 bases short, with 8 bases between. This CDR3 has 11 amino acids. Germline CDR1 reads MDHEN; CDR2 reads SYDVKM. This chain's CDR3 is CASREGYEQYF. The CDR3 DNA reads TGTGCCAGCCGGGAAGGCTACGAGCAGTACTTC.